This TCR beta chain is from a study of cytomegalovirus exposure and HLA in healthy donors. Study conclusions and caveats: Usually a TCR sequence was rare, but some public TCRs were found in many donors.

Concerning this clone: Its antigen is unknown.

Nominally healthy donors were sampled, though unrecorded immune exposures were likely. With 60 Vbeta and 13 Jbeta primers, the PCR was carried out. Measured with immunoSEQ multiplex PCR; TCRdb has only the in-frame clones, and not every one. Of roughly 97,000 clones in the sample, approximately 9% were seen once. Losses at the gene ends were 4 bases for V and 8 bases for J; bases not matched to a gene: 5. From germline, CDR1 is ENHRY and CDR2 SYGVKD. The CDR3 is 15 amino acids. The sequencing sample was made of PBMCs. This sequence joins TRBV10-3 and TRBJ2-1; 13 bases are shared with TRBD2. This sequence originates from a man aged 45-65 years in good health and CMV-seropositive. The CDR3 nucleotides read TGTGCCATCAGTGGGGGGACTAGCGGGACCTATGAGCAGTTCTTC. It translates to CAISGGTSGTYEQFF.